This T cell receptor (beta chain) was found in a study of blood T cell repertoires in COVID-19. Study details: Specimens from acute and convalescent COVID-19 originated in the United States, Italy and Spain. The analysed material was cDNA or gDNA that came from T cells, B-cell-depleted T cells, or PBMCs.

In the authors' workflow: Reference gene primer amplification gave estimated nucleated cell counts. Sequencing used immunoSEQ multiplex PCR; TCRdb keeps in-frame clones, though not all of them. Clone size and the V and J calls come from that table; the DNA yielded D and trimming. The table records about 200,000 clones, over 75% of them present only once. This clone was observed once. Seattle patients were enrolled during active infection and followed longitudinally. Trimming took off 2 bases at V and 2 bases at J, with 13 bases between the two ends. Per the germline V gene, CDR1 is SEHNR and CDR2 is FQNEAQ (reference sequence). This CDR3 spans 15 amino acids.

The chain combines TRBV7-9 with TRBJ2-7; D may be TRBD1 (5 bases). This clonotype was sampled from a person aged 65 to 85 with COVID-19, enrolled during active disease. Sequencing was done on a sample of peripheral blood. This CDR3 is CASSLSKRGTYEQYF. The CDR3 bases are TGTGCCAGCAGCTTAAGTAAAAGGGGCACCTACGAGCAGTACTTC.